Sequencing of this T cell receptor beta chain was carried out in a study of control samples from healthy donors and cancer patients. Generated by immunoSEQ multiplex PCR, the TCRdb table keeps only in-frame clones and is missing some. The data hold 150,000 to 190,000 clones, with about 93% observed a single time. Sequenced: blood. This TCR was sampled from a man aged 50 to 60 in good health.

DNA of the CDR3: TGTGCCAGCAGCCAAGTTGCTAGCGGGCCGTACGAGCAGTACTTC. It specifies CASSQVASGPYEQYF. The chain combines TRBV3-1 (or the pseudogene TRBV3-2) with TRBJ2-7; 8 bases map to TRBD2. V shed 1 base and J 4 bases; nucleotides not matched to a gene: 6. The CDR3 loop spans 15 amino acids. Germline CDR1 is LGHDT and CDR2 is YNNKEL (reference sequence).